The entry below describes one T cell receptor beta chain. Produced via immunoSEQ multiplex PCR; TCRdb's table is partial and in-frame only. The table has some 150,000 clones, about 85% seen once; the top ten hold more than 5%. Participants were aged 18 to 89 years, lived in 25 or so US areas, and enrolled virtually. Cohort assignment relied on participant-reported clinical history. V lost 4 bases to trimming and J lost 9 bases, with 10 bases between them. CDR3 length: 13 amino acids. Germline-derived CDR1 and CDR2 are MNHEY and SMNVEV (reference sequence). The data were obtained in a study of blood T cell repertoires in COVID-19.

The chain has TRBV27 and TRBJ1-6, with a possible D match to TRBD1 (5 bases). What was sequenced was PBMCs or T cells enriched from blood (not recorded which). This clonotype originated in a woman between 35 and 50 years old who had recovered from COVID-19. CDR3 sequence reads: CASSWQGGSPLHF. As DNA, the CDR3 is TGTGCCAGCAGTTGGCAGGGAGGTTCACCCCTCCACTTT.